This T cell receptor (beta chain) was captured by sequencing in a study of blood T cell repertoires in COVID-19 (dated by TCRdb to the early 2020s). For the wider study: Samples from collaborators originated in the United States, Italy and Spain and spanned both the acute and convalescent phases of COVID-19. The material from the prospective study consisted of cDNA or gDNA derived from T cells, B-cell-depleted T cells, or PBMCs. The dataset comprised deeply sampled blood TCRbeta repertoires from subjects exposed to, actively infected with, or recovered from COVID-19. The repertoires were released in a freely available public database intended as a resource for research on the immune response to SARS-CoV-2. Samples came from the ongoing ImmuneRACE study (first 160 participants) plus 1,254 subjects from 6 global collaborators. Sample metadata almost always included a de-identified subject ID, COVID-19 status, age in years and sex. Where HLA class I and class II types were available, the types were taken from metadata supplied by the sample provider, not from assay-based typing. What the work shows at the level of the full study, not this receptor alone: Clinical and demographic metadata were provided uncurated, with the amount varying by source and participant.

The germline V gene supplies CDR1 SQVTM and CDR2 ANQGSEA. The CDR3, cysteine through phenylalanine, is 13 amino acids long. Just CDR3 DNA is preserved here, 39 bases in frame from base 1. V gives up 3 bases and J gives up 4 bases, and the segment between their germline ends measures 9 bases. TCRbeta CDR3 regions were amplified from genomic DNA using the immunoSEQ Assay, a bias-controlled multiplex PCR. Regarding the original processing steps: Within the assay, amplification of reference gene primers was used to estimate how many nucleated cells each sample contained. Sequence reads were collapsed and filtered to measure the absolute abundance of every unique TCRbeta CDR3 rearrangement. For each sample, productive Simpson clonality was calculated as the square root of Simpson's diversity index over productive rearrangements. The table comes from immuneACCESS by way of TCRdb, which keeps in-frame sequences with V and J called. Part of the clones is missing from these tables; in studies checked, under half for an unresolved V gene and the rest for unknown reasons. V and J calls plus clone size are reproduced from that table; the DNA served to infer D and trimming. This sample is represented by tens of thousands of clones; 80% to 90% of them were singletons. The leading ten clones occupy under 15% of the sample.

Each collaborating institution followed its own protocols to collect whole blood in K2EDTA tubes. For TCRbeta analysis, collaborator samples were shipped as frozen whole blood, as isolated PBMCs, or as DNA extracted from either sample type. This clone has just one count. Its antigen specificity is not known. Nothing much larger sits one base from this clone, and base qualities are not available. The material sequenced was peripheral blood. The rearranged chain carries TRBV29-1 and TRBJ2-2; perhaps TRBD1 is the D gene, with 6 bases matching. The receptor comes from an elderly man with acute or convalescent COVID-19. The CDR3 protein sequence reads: CSVDKDSTGELFF. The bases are TGCAGCGTTGATAAGGACAGCACCGGGGAGCTGTTTTTT.